Each of the 28 T cell receptor beta chains below was sequenced from the same sample in a study of T-cell reconstitution after alpha-beta-depleted transplantation in children. Unique molecular identifiers were incorporated into the prepared TCRbeta library. A single record per CDR3 protein comes from TCRdb applying MiXCR to the PCR reads. The repertoire has about 600,000 distinct CDR3 sequences, more than 9% of them found once; the top ten carry about 4.3%. The sequenced sample was PBMCs from the stem cell graft donor, obtained from the stem cell graft. The receptors here all came from a human donor who donated a stem cell graft to a child with acute myeloid leukemia.

V usage is TRBV28 and J usage is TRBJ2-7, with TRBD1 identical over 9 bases. The CDR3 extends over 16 amino acids. The V gene's germline CDR1 is MDHEN and CDR2 SYDVKM. The ends lost 3 bases at V and 5 bases at J; junction bases unmatched: 11. The CDR3 region is CASSFGGQGSLNEQYF. CDR3 DNA: TGTGCCAGCAGTTTCGGGGGACAGGGTTCCCTGAACGAGCAGTACTTC.

The rearrangement joins TRBV7-6 to TRBJ2-7; TRBD1 is a possible D gene (6 bases). V lost 1 base to trimming and J lost 2 bases, with 9 bases between them. CDR3 size: 14 residues. Germline CDR1 reads SGHVS; CDR2 reads FNYEAQ. CDR3 in DNA: TGTGCCAGCAGCTTAGACAGGGCGGCCTACGAGCAGTACTTC. This encodes CASSLDRAAYEQYF.

In its sample, this clonotype was seen a few times. The chain employs TRBV12-3 or TRBV12-4 and TRBJ2-1, with 11 positions matching TRBD2. There are 14 residues in the CDR3. J lost 7 bases, V lost 7 bases, and 6 bases had no gene match. CDR3 coding DNA: TGTGCCAGCACCTCGGGACTAGCGGCGAATGAGCAGTTCTTC. Encoded protein: CASTSGLAANEQFF.

The CDR3 DNA reads TGTGCCAGCAGTTTGGGGGGGGCAAATGGCTACACCTTC. It yields the protein CASSLGGANGYTF. The gene calls are TRBV27 and TRBJ1-2, with D possibly matching TRBD1 (6 bases). With 3 bases removed from V and 6 bases from J, the gap between germline ends came to 11 bases. Germline V gene lookup returns CDR1 MNHEY and CDR2 SMNVEV (reference sequence). This CDR3 has 13 residues.

This clonotype was observed a handful of times. This sequence joins TRBV7-2 and TRBJ1-2, with D possibly being TRBD1 (5 bases). Trimming took 2 bases from V and 7 from J, leaving 14 bases between them. The CDR3 is made up of 14 amino acids. Germline V gene data show CDR1 as SGHTA and CDR2 as FQGNSA. Here the CDR3 reads CASSLMAGQSGYTF. The CDR3, as DNA: TGTGCCAGCAGCTTAATGGCAGGGCAAAGTGGCTACACCTTC.

At least ten counts were recorded for this clonotype. This chain joins TRBV9 and TRBJ2-7; D is perhaps TRBD1 (6 bases). Germline-derived CDR1 and CDR2 are SGDLS and YYNGEE. The CDR3 is 14 amino acids. Trimming stripped 0 bases from V and 3 bases from J, with 10 bases between. The CDR3 here is CASSVGAGDYEQYF. DNA of the CDR3: TGTGCCAGCAGCGTAGGGGCAGGGGACTACGAGCAGTACTTC. The whole variable domain, remainder taken from reference TRBV9 and TRBJ2-7, is DSGVTQTPKHLITATGQRVTLRCSPRSGDLSVYWYQQSLDQGLQFLIQYYNGEERAKGNILERFSAQQFPDLHSELNLSSLELGDSALYFCASSVGAGDYEQYFGPGTRLTVT.

At least ten counts were recorded for this clonotype. The chain uses TRBV4-2 and TRBJ1-1; D ambiguous. Germline V gene lookup returns CDR1 LGHNA and CDR2 YNFKEQ. Deletions cut 0 bases from V and 5 bases from J, with 16 bases between. The length of the CDR3 is 16 residues. The CDR3 here is CASSQDWAGVGTEAFF. The CDR3 bases are TGTGCCAGCAGCCAAGATTGGGCCGGGGTCGGGACTGAAGCTTTCTTT.

This clonotype was detected many times. This chain uses TRBV15 with TRBJ2-7; D gene unclear. From germline, CDR1 is LNHNV and CDR2 YYDKDF (reference sequence). V gave up 2 bases and J gave up 4 bases, with 15 bases separating them. The CDR3 is 15 residues long. This chain's CDR3 is CATSRLELSGYEQYF. For the CDR3, the DNA is TGTGCCACCAGCAGATTGGAGTTGTCCGGTTACGAGCAGTACTTC.

This clonotype has only a few counts. The CDR3 here is CASSLARTQYTDTQYF. In DNA, the CDR3 is TGTGCCAGCAGCTTAGCGCGGACTCAGTACACAGATACGCAGTATTTT. The rearrangement joins TRBV7-2 to TRBJ2-3; D is possibly TRBD2 (5 bases). Germline CDR1 SGHTA, CDR2 FQGNSA. V shed 0 bases and J shed 2 bases, with 12 bases lying between them. The CDR3 is 16 residues long.

The chain carries TRBV18 and TRBJ2-7; TRBD1 matches at 8 bases. The germline CDR1 and CDR2 sequences are KGHSH and LQKENI. CDR3 length equals 15 residues. J was trimmed by 3 bases and V by 3 bases; bases with no gene match: 7. The CDR3 protein is CASSPLSTGDYEQYF. The CDR3 region has the DNA TGTGCCAGCTCACCTCTCTCGACAGGGGACTACGAGCAGTACTTC.

V gene TRBV4-3 combines with J gene TRBJ2-1; D gene ambiguous. Germline lookup yields CDR1 LGHNA and CDR2 YSLEER. The CDR3 loop spans 13 amino acids. V was clipped by 0 bases and J by 9 bases, with 9 bases between them. The CDR3 DNA reads TGCGCCAGCAGCCAAGATCGTCTCGGTGAGCAGTTCTTC. This codes for CASSQDRLGEQFF.

This clonotype was observed a handful of times. The rearrangement links TRBV7-2 to TRBJ2-3; 7 nucleotides agree with TRBD2. Germline lookup yields CDR1 SGHTA and CDR2 FQGNSA. This CDR3 comprises 16 residues. Losses at the gene ends were 4 bases for V and 2 bases for J; bases not matched to a gene: 9. The CDR3 is CASSSRLAEPTDTQYF. Written as DNA, the CDR3 is TGTGCCAGCAGCTCTCGACTAGCTGAACCCACAGATACGCAGTATTTT. Looking up the rest from reference TRBV7-2 and TRBJ2-3 gives the full variable domain: GAGVSQSPSNKVTEKGKDVELRCDPISGHTALYWYRQSLGQGLEFLIYFQGNSAPDKSGLPSDRFSAERTGGSVSTLTIQRTQQEDSAVYLCASSSRLAEPTDTQYFGPGTRLTVL.

V and J are TRBV5-6 and TRBJ1-2; 8 bases fit TRBD1. Germline V gene lookup returns CDR1 SGHDT and CDR2 YYEEEE. V shed 1 base, J shed 8 bases, and the junction held 4 bases outside the gene matches. This CDR3 has 13 amino acids. Here the CDR3 reads CASSLQGARGYTF. The DNA of the CDR3 is TGTGCCAGCAGCTTGCAGGGGGCAAGAGGCTACACCTTC.

This clonotype was recorded many times. The chain employs TRBV4-2 and TRBJ2-1; a weak D match, TRBD2 (6 bases). Per the germline V gene, CDR1 is LGHNA and CDR2 is YNFKEQ. V gave up 0 bases and J gave up 0 bases, with 9 bases separating them. The CDR3 runs to 16 residues. CDR3 nucleotides: TGTGCCAGCAGCCAAGAAGCGGGCCTCTCCTACAATGAGCAGTTCTTC. It specifies CASSQEAGLSYNEQFF.

This chain links TRBV3-1 with TRBJ1-5; D might be TRBD1 (5 bases). The CDR3 length is 15 residues. Trimming shortened V by 2 bases and J by 6 bases, and 14 bases separated the two germline ends. CDR1 is LGHDT, CDR2 YNNKEL, per germline (reference sequence). CDR3 DNA sequence: TGTGCCAGCAGCCAAAGAGGGACGTCGGGTCAGCCCCAGCATTTT. It translates to CASSQRGTSGQPQHF.

The table lists this clonotype with many counts. This rearrangement joins TRBV27 to TRBJ1-2; the match to TRBD1 covers 8 bases. J lost 4 bases, V lost 4 bases, and 11 bases had no gene match. Germline-derived CDR1 and CDR2 are MNHEY and SMNVEV (reference sequence). This CDR3 spans 16 amino acids. The CDR3 DNA reads as TGTGCCAGCAGTTCCAGAGACAGGGGCATTTTCTATGGCTACACCTTC. This encodes CASSSRDRGIFYGYTF.

The chain couples TRBV9 to TRBJ2-7, with 8 positions matching TRBD2. CDR3 length: 17 residues. The V and J ends lost 0 bases and 0 bases, in that order; junction bases with no gene match: 8. Germline lookup yields CDR1 SGDLS and CDR2 YYNGEE. In DNA, the CDR3 is TGTGCCAGCAGCGTAGGTGCGGGAGGCTCAATCTCCTACGAGCAGTACTTC. Residues: CASSVGAGGSISYEQYF.

This clonotype was counted ten times or more. The V and J genes are TRBV7-2 and TRBJ2-3; TRBD2 is a possible D gene (6 bases). Germline loops: CDR1 SGHTA, CDR2 FQGNSA. The CDR3 has 14 amino acids. V was pared by 2 bases and J by 6 bases, with 12 bases between. The CDR3 reads CASSLTLAGDTQYF. In DNA form, the CDR3 reads TGTGCCAGCAGCTTAACACTAGCCGGTGATACGCAGTATTTT.

The rearrangement joins TRBV12-3 or TRBV12-4 to TRBJ2-7; 9 nucleotides line up with TRBD2. V shed 5 bases, J shed 0 bases, and the junction held 5 bases outside the gene matches. The CDR3 extends over 15 amino acids. CDR3 nucleotide sequence: TGTGCCAGCAGTCATAGCGGGAGCCTCTCCTACGAGCAGTACTTC. Translating gives CASSHSGSLSYEQYF.

The chain uses TRBV6-2 or TRBV6-3 and TRBJ2-1, with TRBD1 as a possible D gene (5 bases). CDR1 and CDR2 from the germline V gene are MNHEY and SVGEGT. V was cut by 5 bases and J by 4 bases, with 18 bases left in between. This CDR3 region has 16 residues. CDR3 nucleotides: TGTGCCAGCAGTCCCCGGACATCCCAACCTTACAATGAGCAGTTCTTC. Translation: CASSPRTSQPYNEQFF.

This clonotype was observed a single time. This chain joins TRBV20-1 and TRBJ2-7, with a tentative D call TRBD2 (6 bases). The CDR3 contains 15 residues. The V end lost 2 bases, the J end lost 3 bases, and 17 bases lay between the germline ends. Germline CDR1 DFQATT, CDR2 SNEGSKA (reference sequence). The CDR3 nucleotides read TGCAGTGCTAGAAGTTTGGCTAGCGTCGACTACGAGCAGTACTTC. Amino acid sequence: CSARSLASVDYEQYF.

This clonotype was counted at least ten times. The chain joins TRBV28 to TRBJ2-1; D is uncertain. CDR1 and CDR2 (germline): MDHEN, SYDVKM. CDR3 length: 12 amino acids. V lost 3 bases and J lost 6, with 6 bases in between. The DNA of the CDR3 is TGTGCCAGCAGTTTCCCGATCAATGAGCAGTTCTTC. Its translation is CASSFPINEQFF. The full variable domain, in which reference TRBV28 and TRBJ2-1 provide the parts outside the CDR3, is DVKVTQSSRYLVKRTGEKVFLECVQDMDHENMFWYRQDPGLGLRLIYFSYDVKMKEKGDIPEGYSVSREKKERFSLILESASTNQTSMYLCASSFPINEQFFGPGTRLTVL.

This clonotype was seen at least ten times. J is TRBJ2-7 and V is TRBV29-1, with 11 bases aligning to TRBD1. Looked up from germline, CDR1 is SQVTM and CDR2 is ANQGSEA. J lost 3 bases, V lost 7 bases, and 2 bases had no gene match. This CDR3 spans 12 amino acids. CDR3 DNA sequence: TGCAGCGCCGGGACAGGGGGCTACGAGCAGTACTTC. It codes for CSAGTGGYEQYF.

This clonotype was recorded many times. V is TRBV6-1 and J is TRBJ1-2; D perhaps matches TRBD1 (5 bases). V lost 6 bases and J 8 bases, leaving 16 bases between the germline ends. The V gene's germline CDR1 is MNHNS and CDR2 SASEGT. CDR3 length equals 13 residues. CDR3 sequence (DNA): TGTGCCAGCAGCCCGGTAGGGAGGACAGGCTACACCTTC. It translates to CASSPVGRTGYTF.

This clonotype turned up a few times. This chain joins TRBV4-3 and TRBJ2-2; 7 nucleotides line up with TRBD2. Germline-derived CDR1 and CDR2 are LGHNA and YSLEER. This CDR3 is built from 19 residues. V lost 0 bases to trimming and J lost 4 bases; unmatched junction nucleotides: 14. Here the CDR3 DNA reads TGCGCCAGCAGCCAAGAAAGCCCCTTCATGGGGAGGGCCACCGGGGAGCTGTTTTTT. It codes for CASSQESPFMGRATGELFF.

Only a few counts were recorded for this clonotype. The chain recombines TRBV28 with TRBJ2-7; the D gene is possibly TRBD2 (6 bases). CDR1 and CDR2 (germline): MDHEN, SYDVKM. The CDR3 spans 14 residues. Trimming cost V 6 bases and J 10 bases, with 22 bases left between them. CDR3 bases: TGTGCCAGCAGGACCGGGACGGTGACTAGTCTACAGTACTTC. Its protein product is CASRTGTVTSLQYF.

This clonotype has only a few counts. The chain joins TRBV29-1 to TRBJ2-2; D ambiguous. CDR1 and CDR2 from the germline V gene are SQVTM and ANQGSEA. The CDR3 is 13 amino acids. Here the CDR3 reads CAVESYVAGELFF. The DNA for the CDR3 is TGCGCGGTGGAGTCGTATGTTGCCGGGGAGCTGTTTTTT.

V usage is TRBV7-2 and J usage is TRBJ1-5; 7 positions match TRBD1. Unmatched junction bases numbered 5, after V lost 5 bases and J lost 1 base. CDR1 is SGHTA, CDR2 FQGNSA, per germline. This CDR3 comprises 15 residues. The CDR3 region has the DNA TGTGCCAGCAGCCAGGGGGTAGGGAGCAATCAGCCCCAGCATTTT. Amino acid sequence: CASSQGVGSNQPQHF.